This T cell receptor (beta chain) stems from a study of T cell responses to AZD1222 COVID-19 vaccine. Regarding the study as a whole: Baseline serostatus was positive in only a handful of AZD1222 recipients. Females outnumbered males among donors, who were mostly white British; clonal diversity was possibly underestimated. Increases in Spike-specific TCR breadth and depth were seen after two AZD1222 doses. Within unmutated variant regions lay the reported targets of nearly half of spike-specific TCRs.

Regarding this clone: What it binds is unknown.

Profiled with immunoSEQ multiplex PCR; TCRdb holds only in-frame clones, not every one. This sample carries 200,000 or so clones, approximately 93% of them seen once, and the ten largest clones take less than 1.2%. The V gene lost 5 bases and the J gene lost 5 bases, with 10 bases spanning the gap. This CDR3 is 12 amino acids long. This receptor was taken from an adult who received the AZD1222 COVID-19 vaccine. The input for sequencing was peripheral blood, taken 28 days after the second AZD1222 dose. The chain combines TRBV12-3 or TRBV12-4 with TRBJ2-7; the D call may be TRBD1 or TRBD2 (5 bases each). CDR3 nucleotide sequence: TGTGCCAGCAGTGCTCGAGGGGACGAGCAGTACTTC. Translated, it gives CASSARGDEQYF.